Presented here are 21 T cell receptor beta chains from one specimen sequenced in a study of T cell clusters in autoimmune cytopenias. Each sample's input was approximately 0.25 ug genomic DNA, some 40,000 genome equivalents. One tube held mixed TRB-A and TRB-B primer pools for touch-down PCR. TCRdb re-called the multiplex PCR reads, yielding one record per CDR3 amino acid sequence without DNA. The sample's table shows 6,000 to 7,000 distinct CDR3 sequences. Sequencing was done on a sample of peripheral blood. The source of these receptors is a human donor with an autoimmune cytopenia or autoimmune hepatitis (not recorded which).

This chain joins TRBV20-1 and TRBJ1-2; lacking DNA, the TRBD1 call made by TCRdb goes unchecked. The CDR3 covers 13 residues. From germline, CDR1 is DFQATT and CDR2 SNEGSKA (reference sequence). This CDR3 reads CSANRGQNYGYTF.

Frequency places this clonotype as medium-sized. The chain links TRBV6-2 or TRBV6-3 to TRBJ1-6; the TRBD1 assignment by TCRdb is unverifiable without DNA. Germline V CDR1 and CDR2: MNHEY, SVGEGT. This CDR3 has 18 amino acids. Here the CDR3 reads CASSYSSWGALWNSPLHF.

The chain employs TRBV5-4 and TRBJ2-2; TCRdb reports TRBD1, a call that lacks DNA to check it against. The CDR3 runs 16 residues. Germline values: CDR1 SGHNT, CDR2 YYREEE (reference sequence). The CDR3 is CASSFDNRGDTGELFF.

By frequency, this clonotype registers medium-sized. The V call is TRBV5-6, the J call TRBJ1-2; checking the TCRdb D call of TRBD1 is not possible without DNA. The germline V gene encodes CDR1 SGHDT and CDR2 YYEEEE. There are 12 residues in the CDR3. The CDR3 reads CASSLLGADYTF.

The CDR3 loop reads CAWTSGGNTEAFF. V gene TRBV30 combines with J gene TRBJ1-1; without DNA, the TCRdb call of TRBD1 cannot be checked. Germline V gene sequence: CDR1 GTSNPN, CDR2 SVGIG (reference sequence). CDR3 length equals 13 residues.

This clonotype is identified as medium-sized (0.01 to 0.1%) from frequency. The gene calls are TRBV19 and TRBJ1-6; as DNA is missing, the TRBD1 call by TCRdb cannot be tested. The CDR3 is 17 residues long. Looked up from germline, CDR1 is LNHDA and CDR2 is SQIVND (reference sequence). The CDR3 spells CASSIARQFSYNSPLHF. Full variable domain (outside the CDR3, taken from reference TRBV19 and TRBJ1-6): DGGITQSPKYLFRKEGQNVTLSCEQNLNHDAMYWYRQDPGQGLRLIYYSQIVNDFQKGDIAEGYSVSREKKESFPLTVTSAQKNPTAFYLCASSIARQFSYNSPLHFGNGTRLTVT.

This clonotype is classed as medium-sized by frequency. The J gene is TRBJ1-1, the V gene TRBV6-5; no DNA is available, so the TRBD1 call from TCRdb remains unchecked. Germline V CDR1 and CDR2: MNHEY, SVGAGI. CDR3 length: 14 residues. CDR3 loop: CASSYVYPHTEAFF.

V usage is TRBV6-1 and J usage is TRBJ1-2. CDR3 length equals 15 residues. Per the germline V gene, CDR1 is MNHNS and CDR2 is SASEGT. The CDR3 loop reads CASSEEGKANYGYTF.

This clonotype is labeled medium-sized based on frequency. The gene calls are TRBV11-1 and TRBJ2-3; TCRdb outputs TRBD1, but without DNA this stays unchecked. The CDR3 totals 17 residues. Looked up from germline, CDR1 is SGHAT and CDR2 is FQDESV (reference sequence). CDR3 amino acids: CASSLVSLGLVTDTQYF.

The V and J genes are TRBV7-9 and TRBJ2-1; the D call of TRBD1 rests on TCRdb alone, since no DNA is present to check it. Germline V lookup: CDR1 SEHNR, CDR2 FQNEAQ (reference sequence). This CDR3 region has 15 residues. CDR3: CASSLVLGPHNEQFF.

Frequency places this clonotype as medium-sized. The chain has TRBV6-4 and TRBJ2-3. The CDR3 covers 15 residues. The germline V gene encodes CDR1 MRHNA and CDR2 SNTAGT. CDR3 residues: CASSDREGSTDTQYF.

This clonotype is called medium-sized based on its frequency. The gene calls are TRBV6-4 and TRBJ1-6. The CDR3 runs 13 residues. Germline CDR1 MRHNA, CDR2 SNTAGT. CDR3 protein: CASSDSWNSPLHF.

The chain has TRBV4-1 and TRBJ2-7; the TCRdb call, TRBD2, lacks DNA for checking. Per germline, CDR1 MGHRA and CDR2 YSYEKL. The CDR3 covers 15 residues. CDR3 protein: CASSQLGLRAYEQYF.

Judged by frequency, this clonotype is medium-sized. The chain joins TRBV6-1 to TRBJ2-1. Germline V lookup: CDR1 MNHNS, CDR2 SASEGT. The CDR3 runs 16 residues. CDR3 loop: CASTPKWGISYNEQFF.

The chain carries TRBV11-1 and TRBJ2-1; there is no DNA to check the TCRdb D call of TRBD2. CDR3 length: 16 amino acids. Germline V CDR1 and CDR2: SGHAT, FQDESV (reference sequence). CDR3 loop: CASSTRPAGGRDEQFF.

V usage is TRBV28 and J usage is TRBJ1-2. There are 15 residues in the CDR3. Germline CDR1 reads MDHEN; CDR2 reads SYDVKM. The CDR3 reads CASSLLRGSGYGYTF.

Its frequency marks this clonotype as medium-sized. The rearrangement links TRBV12-3 or TRBV12-4 to TRBJ1-4; TCRdb lists TRBD1, though no DNA is available to test this call. The CDR3 covers 17 residues. This CDR3 reads CASSPGWEVATNEKLFF.

This clonotype is classed as medium-sized by frequency. The gene calls are TRBV19 and TRBJ1-2. This CDR3 has 17 amino acids. Germline CDR1 and CDR2: LNHDA and SQIVND (reference sequence). The CDR3 loop reads CASSVVYPSFPNYGYTF.

By frequency, this clonotype registers large. This chain joins TRBV29-1 and TRBJ1-2; as DNA is missing, the TRBD1 call by TCRdb cannot be tested. The CDR3 runs to 13 residues. Germline CDR1 and CDR2: SQVTM and ANQGSEA. Here the CDR3 reads CSVEDGTSYGYTF.

This clonotype counts as medium-sized (0.01 to 0.1%) by frequency. The chain employs TRBV5-4 and TRBJ1-4; the D call from TCRdb, TRBD1, cannot be confirmed without DNA. The CDR3 totals 14 residues. Germline loops: CDR1 SGHNT, CDR2 YYREEE (reference sequence). CDR3 sequence: CASSLDRGREKLFF.

The V gene is TRBV6-2 or TRBV6-3, the J gene TRBJ1-4. The CDR3 is 15 residues long. Germline CDR1 reads MNHEY; CDR2 reads SVGEGT. The CDR3 loop is CASSWSGPAYEKLFF.